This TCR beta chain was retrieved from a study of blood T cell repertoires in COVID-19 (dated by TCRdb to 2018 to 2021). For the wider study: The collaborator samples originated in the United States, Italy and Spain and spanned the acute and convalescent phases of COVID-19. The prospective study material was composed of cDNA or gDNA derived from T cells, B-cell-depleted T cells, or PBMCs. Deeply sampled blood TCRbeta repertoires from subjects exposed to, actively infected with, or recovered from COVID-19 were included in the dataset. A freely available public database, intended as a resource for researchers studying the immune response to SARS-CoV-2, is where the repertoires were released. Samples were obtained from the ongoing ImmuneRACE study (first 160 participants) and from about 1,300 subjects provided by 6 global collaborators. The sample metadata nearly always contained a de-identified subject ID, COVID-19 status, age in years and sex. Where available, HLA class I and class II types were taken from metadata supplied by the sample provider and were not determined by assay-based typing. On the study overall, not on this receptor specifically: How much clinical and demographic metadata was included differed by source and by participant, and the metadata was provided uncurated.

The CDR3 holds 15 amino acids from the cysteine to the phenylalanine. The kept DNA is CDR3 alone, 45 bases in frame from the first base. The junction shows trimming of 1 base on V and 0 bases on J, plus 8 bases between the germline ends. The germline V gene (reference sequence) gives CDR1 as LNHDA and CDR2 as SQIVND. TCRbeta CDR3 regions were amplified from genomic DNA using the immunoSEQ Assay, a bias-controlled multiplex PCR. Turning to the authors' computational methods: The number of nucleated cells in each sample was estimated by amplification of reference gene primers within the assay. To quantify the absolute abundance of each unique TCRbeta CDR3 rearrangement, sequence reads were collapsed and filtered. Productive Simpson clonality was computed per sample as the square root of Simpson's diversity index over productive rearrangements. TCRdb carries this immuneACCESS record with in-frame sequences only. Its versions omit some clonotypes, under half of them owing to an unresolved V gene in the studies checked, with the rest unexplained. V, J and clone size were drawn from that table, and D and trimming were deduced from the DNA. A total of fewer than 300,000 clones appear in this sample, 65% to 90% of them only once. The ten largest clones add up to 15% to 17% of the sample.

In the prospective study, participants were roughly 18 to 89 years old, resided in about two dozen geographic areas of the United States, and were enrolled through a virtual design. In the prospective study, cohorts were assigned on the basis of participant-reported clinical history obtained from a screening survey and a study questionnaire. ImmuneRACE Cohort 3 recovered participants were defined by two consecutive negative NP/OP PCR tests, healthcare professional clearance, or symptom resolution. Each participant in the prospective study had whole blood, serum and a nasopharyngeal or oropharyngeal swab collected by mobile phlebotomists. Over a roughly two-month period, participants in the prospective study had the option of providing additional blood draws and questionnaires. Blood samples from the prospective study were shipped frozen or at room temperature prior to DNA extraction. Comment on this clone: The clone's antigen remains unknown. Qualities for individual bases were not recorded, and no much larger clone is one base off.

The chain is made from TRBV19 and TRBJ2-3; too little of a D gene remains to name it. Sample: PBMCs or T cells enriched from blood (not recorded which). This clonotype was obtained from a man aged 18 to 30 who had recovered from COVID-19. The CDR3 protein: CASSIGLSSTDTQYF. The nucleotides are TGTGCCAGTAGTATAGGTCTCTCTAGCACAGATACGCAGTATTTT.